Listed here are 9 T cell receptor beta chains from one sample, sequenced in a study of blood T cell repertoires in COVID-19. Produced via immunoSEQ multiplex PCR; TCRdb's table is partial and in-frame only. The data show about 180,000 clones, roughly 80% seen once. The sequencing sample was made of peripheral blood. These receptors were taken from a man younger than 30 with active or convalescent COVID-19.

The chain carries TRBV5-1 and TRBJ2-1; the D gene is possibly TRBD2 (5 bases). CDR1 is SGHRS, CDR2 YFSETQ, per germline. The CDR3 sequence is 17 residues long. V dropped 0 bases and J dropped 0 bases, with 13 bases sitting between them. CDR3 residues: CASSLDRGGHSYNEQFF. The CDR3 DNA sequence: TGCGCCAGCAGCTTGGATCGAGGCGGGCACTCCTACAATGAGCAGTTCTTC.

The rearrangement joins TRBV6-6 to TRBJ1-5; 9 bases map to TRBD1. Trimming took 4 bases from V and 5 from J; bases not matched to a gene: 3. The CDR3 is 14 amino acids. Germline V CDR1 and CDR2: MNHNY, SVGAGI (reference sequence). CDR3 nucleotides: TGTGCCAGCAGTTCCGGGACAGGGTATCAGCCCCAGCATTTT. It translates to CASSSGTGYQPQHF.

The chain combines TRBV2 with TRBJ1-4, with a weak D call TRBD1 (5 bases). Trimming removed 7 bases from V and 4 bases from J, with 13 bases in between. This CDR3 region has 14 residues. CDR1 SNHLY and CDR2 FYNNEI come from the germline V gene. CDR3 in amino acids: CASTTGLGNEKLFF. The DNA for the CDR3 is TGTGCCAGCACCACAGGATTGGGTAATGAAAAACTGTTTTTT.

The CDR3 DNA reads TGCGCCAGCAGTGAGGGGACCGGCGGCTCCGGGACTAGCGATAACAATGAGCAGTTCTTC. Its protein is CASSEGTGGSGTSDNNEQFF. The chain recombines TRBV10-1 with TRBJ2-1; TRBD2 aligns across 10 bases. Looked up from germline, CDR1 is WNHNN and CDR2 is SYGVQD (reference sequence). The CDR3 length is 20 residues. After removal of 2 bases from V and 5 bases from J, the junction contained 18 bases not matched to a gene.

V and J are TRBV2 and TRBJ2-7; 11 bases agree with TRBD2. Trimming cost V 6 bases and J 2 bases; bases outside gene matches: 6. Germline CDR1 reads SNHLY; CDR2 reads FYNNEI. The CDR3 has 15 amino acids. The CDR3: CASRNPSGRTYEQYF. CDR3 bases: TGTGCCAGCAGAAACCCTAGCGGGAGGACCTACGAGCAGTACTTC. The full variable domain, completed using reference TRBV2 and TRBJ2-7, is EPEVTQTPSHQVTQMGQEVILRCVPISNHLYFYWYRQILGQKVEFLVSFYNNEISEKSEIFDDQFSVERPDGSNFTLKIRSTKLEDSAMYFCASRNPSGRTYEQYFGPGTRLTVT.

The chain couples TRBV15 to TRBJ2-3; weak D call: TRBD1 (6 bases). Germline CDR1 and CDR2: LNHNV and YYDKDF (reference sequence). This CDR3 spans 19 amino acids. The ends were cut back, 5 bases at V and 2 bases at J, with 26 bases in the middle. The CDR3 DNA reads as TGTGCCACCAGCGGCTTGACTCAGGGGCAGGGCGGATTCACAGATACGCAGTATTTT. It codes for CATSGLTQGQGGFTDTQYF.

The V gene is TRBV5-1, the J gene TRBJ2-2; D may be TRBD1 (5 bases). The CDR3 spans 12 residues. The germline V gene encodes CDR1 SGHRS and CDR2 YFSETQ. Trimming stripped 5 bases from V and 7 bases from J, with 9 bases between. In nucleotides, the CDR3 is TGCGCCAGCAGGGGGCCGATCGGGGAGCTGTTTTTT. Protein sequence: CASRGPIGELFF.

The chain is built from TRBV11-1 and TRBJ2-3; perhaps TRBD1 as D (8 bases). The length of the CDR3 is 16 residues. V lost 10 bases, J lost 5 bases, and 25 bases lay in between. The germline CDR1 and CDR2 sequences are SGHAT and FQDESV (reference sequence). This CDR3 reads CAILRSGQGGGDTQYF. CDR3 DNA: TGTGCCATCCTTCGCTCAGGACAGGGCGGGGGAGATACGCAGTATTTT.

The chain is built from TRBV7-6 and TRBJ2-5; no firm D call. Germline V gene lookup returns CDR1 SGHVS and CDR2 FNYEAQ. Trimming removed 5 bases from V and 5 bases from J, with 12 bases in between. The CDR3 spans 13 residues. CDR3 nucleotides: TGTGCCAGCAGCCCCCGTCCCCGGGAGACCCAGTACTTC. The encoded protein is CASSPRPRETQYF.